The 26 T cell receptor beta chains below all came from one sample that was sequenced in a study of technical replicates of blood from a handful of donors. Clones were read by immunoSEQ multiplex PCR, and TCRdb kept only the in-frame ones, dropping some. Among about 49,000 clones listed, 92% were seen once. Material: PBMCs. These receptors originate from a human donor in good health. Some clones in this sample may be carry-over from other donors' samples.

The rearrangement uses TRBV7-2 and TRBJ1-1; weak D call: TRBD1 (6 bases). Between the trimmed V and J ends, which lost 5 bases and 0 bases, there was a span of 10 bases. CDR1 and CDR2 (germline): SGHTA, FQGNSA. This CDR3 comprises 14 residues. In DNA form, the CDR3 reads TGTGCCAGCAGCCTACAGGGCATGAACACTGAAGCTTTCTTT. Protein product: CASSLQGMNTEAFF.

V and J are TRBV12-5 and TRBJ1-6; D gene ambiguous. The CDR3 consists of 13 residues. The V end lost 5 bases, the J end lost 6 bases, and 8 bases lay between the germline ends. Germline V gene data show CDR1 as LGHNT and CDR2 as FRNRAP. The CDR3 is CASGLRLNSPLHF. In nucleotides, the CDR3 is TGTGCTAGTGGTCTGCGACTTAATTCACCCCTCCACTTT.

CDR3 nucleotide sequence: TGCGCCAGCAGCTTGAATTTCCAGGGGTTTGACGAGCAGTACTTC. It codes for CASSLNFQGFDEQYF. This chain joins TRBV5-1 and TRBJ2-7; a weak D match, TRBD1 (6 bases). This CDR3 is built from 15 residues. In germline, CDR1 is SGHRS, CDR2 YFSETQ. Trimming pared 1 base from V and 5 bases from J, leaving 16 bases between.

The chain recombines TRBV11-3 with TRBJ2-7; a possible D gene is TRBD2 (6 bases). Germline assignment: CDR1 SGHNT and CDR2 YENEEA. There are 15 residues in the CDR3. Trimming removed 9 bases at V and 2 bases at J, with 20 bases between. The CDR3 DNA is TGTGCCAGTCGGGCCCACCGCGGGGAACCCTACGAGCAGTACTTC. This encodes CASRAHRGEPYEQYF. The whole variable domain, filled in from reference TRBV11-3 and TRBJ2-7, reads EAGVVQSPRYKIIEKKQPVAFWCNPISGHNTLYWYLQNLGQGPELLIRYENEEAVDDSQLPKDRFSAERLKGVDSTLKIQPAELGDSAVYLCASRAHRGEPYEQYFGPGTRLTVT.

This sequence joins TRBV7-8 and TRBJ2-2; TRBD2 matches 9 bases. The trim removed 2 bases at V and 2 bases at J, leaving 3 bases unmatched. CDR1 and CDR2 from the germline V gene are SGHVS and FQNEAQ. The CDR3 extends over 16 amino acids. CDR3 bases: TGTGCCAGCAGCTTACTCCTAGCGGGAAACACCGGGGAGCTGTTTTTT. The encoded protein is CASSLLLAGNTGELFF.

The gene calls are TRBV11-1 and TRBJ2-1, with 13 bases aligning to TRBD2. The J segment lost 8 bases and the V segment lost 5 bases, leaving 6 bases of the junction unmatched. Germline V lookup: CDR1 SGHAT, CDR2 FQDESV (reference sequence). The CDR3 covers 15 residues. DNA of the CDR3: TGTGCCAGCAGCACTACTAGCGGGAGGGCCGATGAGCAGTTCTTC. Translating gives CASSTTSGRADEQFF. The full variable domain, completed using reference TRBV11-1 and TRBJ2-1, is EAEVAQSPRYKITEKSQAVAFWCDPISGHATLYWYRQILGQGPELLVQFQDESVVDDSQLPKDRFSAERLKGVDSTLKIQPAELGDSAMYLCASSTTSGRADEQFFGPGTRLTVL.

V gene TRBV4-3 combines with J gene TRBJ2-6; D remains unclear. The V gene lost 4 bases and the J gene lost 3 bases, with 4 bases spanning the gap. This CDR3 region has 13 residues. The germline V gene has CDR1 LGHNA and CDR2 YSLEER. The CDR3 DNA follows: TGCGCCAGCAGCCTCAATGGGGCCAACGTCCTGACTTTC. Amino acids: CASSLNGANVLTF.

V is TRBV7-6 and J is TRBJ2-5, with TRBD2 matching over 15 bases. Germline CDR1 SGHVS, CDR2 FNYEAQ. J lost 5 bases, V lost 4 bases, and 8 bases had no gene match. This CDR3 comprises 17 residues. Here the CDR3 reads CASSSGTSGGRRETQYF. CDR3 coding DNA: TGTGCCAGCAGCTCGGGGACTAGCGGGGGGCGGAGGGAGACCCAGTACTTC.

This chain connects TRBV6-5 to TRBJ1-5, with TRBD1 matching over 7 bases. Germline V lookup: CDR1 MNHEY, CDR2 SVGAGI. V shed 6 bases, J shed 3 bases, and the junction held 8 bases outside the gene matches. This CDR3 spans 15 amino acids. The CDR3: CASRRQGLDNQPQHF. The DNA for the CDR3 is TGTGCCAGCAGACGACAGGGTCTCGACAATCAGCCCCAGCATTTT.

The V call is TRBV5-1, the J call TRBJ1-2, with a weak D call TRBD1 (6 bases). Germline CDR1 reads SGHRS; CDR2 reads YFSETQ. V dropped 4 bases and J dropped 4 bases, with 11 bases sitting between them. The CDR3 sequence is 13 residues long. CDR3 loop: CASSQDSSYGYTF. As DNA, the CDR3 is TGCGCCAGCAGCCAGGACAGCTCCTATGGCTACACCTTC.

CDR3 nucleotides: TGTGCCAGCAGCGTTAACCCTAGCGGGGGCCCCACAGATACGCAGTATTTT. The encoded protein is CASSVNPSGGPTDTQYF. The chain combines TRBV9 with TRBJ2-3; TRBD2 matches at 10 bases. Losses at the gene ends were 2 bases for V and 2 bases for J; bases not matched to a gene: 8. Germline V gene sequence: CDR1 SGDLS, CDR2 YYNGEE. The CDR3 is made up of 17 amino acids.

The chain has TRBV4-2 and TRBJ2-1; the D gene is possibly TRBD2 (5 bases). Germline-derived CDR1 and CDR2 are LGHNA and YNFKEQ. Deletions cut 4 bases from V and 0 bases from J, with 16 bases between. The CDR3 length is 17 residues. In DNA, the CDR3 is TGTGCCAGCAGCCTTTCGGCCCGGGATAGCTCCTACAATGAGCAGTTCTTC. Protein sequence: CASSLSARDSSYNEQFF.

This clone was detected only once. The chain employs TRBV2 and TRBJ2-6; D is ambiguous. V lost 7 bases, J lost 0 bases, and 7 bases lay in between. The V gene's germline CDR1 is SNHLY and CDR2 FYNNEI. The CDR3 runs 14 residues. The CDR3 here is CASTVRSGANVLTF. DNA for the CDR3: TGTGCCAGCACCGTTCGCTCTGGGGCCAACGTCCTGACTTTC.

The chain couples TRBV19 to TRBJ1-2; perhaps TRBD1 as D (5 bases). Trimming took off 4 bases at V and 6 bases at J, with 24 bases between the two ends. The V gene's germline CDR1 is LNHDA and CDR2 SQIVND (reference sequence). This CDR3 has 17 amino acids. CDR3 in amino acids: CASSNPDGHPGRNGYTF. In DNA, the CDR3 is TGTGCCAGTAGTAATCCGGACGGACATCCAGGGCGGAATGGCTACACCTTC.

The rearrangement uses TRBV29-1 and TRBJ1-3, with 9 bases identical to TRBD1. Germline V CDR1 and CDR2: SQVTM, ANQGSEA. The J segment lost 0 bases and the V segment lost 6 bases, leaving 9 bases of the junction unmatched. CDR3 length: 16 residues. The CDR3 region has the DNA TGCAGCGTCGATCTACAGGGGGCCGACTCTGGAAACACCATATATTTT. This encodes CSVDLQGADSGNTIYF.

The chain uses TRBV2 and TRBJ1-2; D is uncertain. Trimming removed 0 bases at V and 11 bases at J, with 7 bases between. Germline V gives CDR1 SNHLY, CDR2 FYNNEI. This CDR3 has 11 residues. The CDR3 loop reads CASSEAVGYTF. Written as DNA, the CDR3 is TGTGCCAGCAGTGAAGCGGTCGGGTACACCTTC. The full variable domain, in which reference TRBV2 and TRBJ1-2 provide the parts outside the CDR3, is EPEVTQTPSHQVTQMGQEVILRCVPISNHLYFYWYRQILGQKVEFLVSFYNNEISEKSEIFDDQFSVERPDGSNFTLKIRSTKLEDSAMYFCASSEAVGYTFGSGTRLTVV.

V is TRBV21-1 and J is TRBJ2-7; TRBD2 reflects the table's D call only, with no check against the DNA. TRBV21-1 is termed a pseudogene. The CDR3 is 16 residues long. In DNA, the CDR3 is TGTGCCAGCAGCAAAGAGGGTAGCGGGGTCTCCTACGAGCAGTACTTC. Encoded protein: CASSKEGSGVSYEQYF.

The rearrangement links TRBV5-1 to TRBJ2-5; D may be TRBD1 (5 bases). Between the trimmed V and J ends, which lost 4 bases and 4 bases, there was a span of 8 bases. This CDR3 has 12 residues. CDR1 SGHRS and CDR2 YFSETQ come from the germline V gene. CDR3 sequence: CASSPQGETQYF. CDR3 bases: TGCGCCAGCAGCCCCCAGGGAGAGACCCAGTACTTC. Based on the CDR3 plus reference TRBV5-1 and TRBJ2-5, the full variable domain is KAGVTQTPRYLIKTRGQQVTLSCSPISGHRSVSWYQQTPGQGLQFLFEYFSETQRNKGNFPGRFSGRQFSNSRSEMNVSTLELGDSALYLCASSPQGETQYFGPGTRLLVL.

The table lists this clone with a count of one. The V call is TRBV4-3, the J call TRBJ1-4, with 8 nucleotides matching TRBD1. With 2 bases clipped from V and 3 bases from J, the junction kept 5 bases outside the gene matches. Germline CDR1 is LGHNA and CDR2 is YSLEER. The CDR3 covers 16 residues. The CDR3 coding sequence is TGCGCCAGCAGCCAACCCAGGGGGCGGTCTAATGAAAAACTGTTTTTT. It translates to CASSQPRGRSNEKLFF.

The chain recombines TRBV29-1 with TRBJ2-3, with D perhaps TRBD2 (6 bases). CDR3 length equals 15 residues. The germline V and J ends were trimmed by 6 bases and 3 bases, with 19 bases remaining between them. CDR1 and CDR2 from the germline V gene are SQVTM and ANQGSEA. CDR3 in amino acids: CSVPKTGVRTDTQYF. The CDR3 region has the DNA TGCAGCGTCCCCAAGACGGGAGTACGGACAGATACGCAGTATTTT.

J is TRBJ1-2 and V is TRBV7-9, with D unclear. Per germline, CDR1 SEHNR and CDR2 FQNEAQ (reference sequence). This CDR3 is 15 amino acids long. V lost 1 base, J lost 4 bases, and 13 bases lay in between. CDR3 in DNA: TGTGCCAGCAGCTTAGGAGCTACAGCTCTCTATGGCTACACCTTC. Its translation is CASSLGATALYGYTF.

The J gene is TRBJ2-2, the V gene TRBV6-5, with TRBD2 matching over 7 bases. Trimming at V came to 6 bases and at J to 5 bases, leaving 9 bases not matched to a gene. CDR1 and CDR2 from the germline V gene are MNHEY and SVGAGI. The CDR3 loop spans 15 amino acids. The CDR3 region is CASSLGTTKTGELFF. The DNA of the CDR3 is TGTGCCAGCAGCCTCGGGACTACCAAAACCGGGGAGCTGTTTTTT.

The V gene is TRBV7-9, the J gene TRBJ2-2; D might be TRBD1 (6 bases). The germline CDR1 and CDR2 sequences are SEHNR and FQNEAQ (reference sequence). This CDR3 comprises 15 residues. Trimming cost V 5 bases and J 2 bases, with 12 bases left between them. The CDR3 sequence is CASSLRTVNTGELFF. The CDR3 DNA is TGTGCCAGCAGCCTACGGACAGTAAACACCGGGGAGCTGTTTTTT.

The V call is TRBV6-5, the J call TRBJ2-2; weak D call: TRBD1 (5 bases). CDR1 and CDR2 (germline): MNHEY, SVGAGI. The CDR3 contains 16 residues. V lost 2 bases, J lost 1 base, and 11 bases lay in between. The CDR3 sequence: CASSYVGQGNTGELFF. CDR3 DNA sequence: TGTGCCAGCAGTTACGTCGGGCAGGGGAACACCGGGGAGCTGTTTTTT.

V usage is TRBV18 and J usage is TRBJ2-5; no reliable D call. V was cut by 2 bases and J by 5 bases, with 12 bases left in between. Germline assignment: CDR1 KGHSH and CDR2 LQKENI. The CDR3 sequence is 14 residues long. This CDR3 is CASSPESQAETQYF. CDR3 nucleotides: TGTGCCAGCTCACCAGAGAGCCAGGCGGAGACCCAGTACTTC.

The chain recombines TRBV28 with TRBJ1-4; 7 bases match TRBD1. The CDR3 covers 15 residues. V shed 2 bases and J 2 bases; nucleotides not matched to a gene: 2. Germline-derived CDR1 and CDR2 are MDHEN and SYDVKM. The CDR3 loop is CASSLVDRTNEKLFF. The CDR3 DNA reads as TGTGCCAGCAGTTTAGTGGACAGGACTAATGAAAAACTGTTTTTT.